Described below is a single T cell receptor (beta chain) sequence and its context. Its antigen is still unknown. Both 60 Vbeta primers and 13 Jbeta primers went into the PCR. Produced via immunoSEQ multiplex PCR; TCRdb's table is partial and in-frame only. Among roughly 55,000 clones listed, approximately 80% were seen once. The entry originates in a study of cytomegalovirus exposure and HLA in healthy donors. The CDR3 loop spans 15 amino acids. Germline assignment: CDR1 SGHRS and CDR2 YFSETQ. V lost 0 bases, J lost 4 bases, and 11 bases lay in between. Donors showed nominal health when sampled, although they likely had unrecorded immune exposures. Study-wide results and caveats: The Asian-associated ancestry cluster reportedly had fewer N-insertions than the approximately 700-donor mean in a later analysis.

The sequenced sample consisted of PBMCs. This clonotype was sampled from a female donor in good health and CMV-seronegative. V gene TRBV5-1 combines with J gene TRBJ1-3; perhaps TRBD1 as D (6 bases). CDR3 in DNA: TGCGCCAGCAGCTTGGCAGGACAGCTCGGAAACACCATATATTTT. Protein: CASSLAGQLGNTIYF. Together with reference TRBV5-1 and TRBJ1-3, the CDR3 gives the full variable domain: KAGVTQTPRYLIKTRGQQVTLSCSPISGHRSVSWYQQTPGQGLQFLFEYFSETQRNKGNFPGRFSGRQFSNSRSEMNVSTLELGDSALYLCASSLAGQLGNTIYFGEGSWLTVV.